This TCR beta chain stems from a study of blood T cell repertoires in COVID-19. This CDR3 has 13 residues. Deletions cut 5 bases from V and 3 bases from J, with 10 bases between. The germline V gene has CDR1 SNHLY and CDR2 FYNNEI. Repertoires were generated with immunoSEQ multiplex PCR, while TCRdb's copy carries only in-frame clones and drops some. The data hold approximately 61,000 clones, with more than 60% observed a single time. This clonotype originated in a woman in her 70s with acute or convalescent COVID-19. The chain employs TRBV2 and TRBJ1-2, with D possibly matching TRBD1 (6 bases). The sequencing sample was made of peripheral blood. The CDR3 DNA is TGTGCCAGCAGTTCCGACAGGCACTATGGCTACACCTTC. Its translation: CASSSDRHYGYTF.